This TCR beta chain was documented in a study of blood T cell repertoires in COVID-19. This clone was seen just once. Sequencing was performed with immunoSEQ multiplex PCR; in TCRdb, only in-frame clones are kept and a portion is missing. The table lists approximately 250,000 clones, about 91% of them singletons. The CDR3 extends over 15 amino acids. In germline, CDR1 is MDHEN, CDR2 SYDVKM. V lost 3 bases and J 0 bases, leaving 8 bases between the germline ends. The TCR originated in a woman aged 40 to 50 with acute COVID-19. The material sequenced was PBMCs or T cells enriched from blood (not recorded which). The chain employs TRBV28 and TRBJ1-4; D is perhaps TRBD1 (6 bases). The CDR3 here is CASSFPGATNEKLFF. The CDR3, as DNA: TGTGCCAGCAGTTTCCCAGGGGCAACTAATGAAAAACTGTTTTTT.